A selection of T cell receptor beta chains follows, all from one sample in a study of T cell responses to AZD1222 COVID-19 vaccine. Repertoires were generated with immunoSEQ multiplex PCR, while TCRdb's copy carries only in-frame clones and drops some. Of about 110,000 clones listed, 86% are singletons. Sequenced here: peripheral blood, sampled on day 0 of AZD1222 vaccination. The receptor source for this set is an adult in good health. Each CDR3 is given with its conserved first and last residue. The order of the fields is clone size, J gene, D gene, V gene, CDR3 protein, CDR3 DNA. A D gene is named only where the DNA matches it firmly. Not all rows give a size; the values are once, few, many and, for expanded clones, a class.

once,TRBJ1-1,-,TRBV27,CASSFYPGGMNTEAFF,TGTGCCAGCAGTTTCTACCCGGGAGGAATGAACACTGAAGCTTTCTTT
once,TRBJ1-2,-,TRBV5-4,CASSFGGSGNYGYTF,TGTGCCAGCAGCTTCGGGGGGAGTGGGAACTATGGCTACACCTTC
-,TRBJ2-1,TRBD2,TRBV5-4,CASSLEQRGGRSSYNEQFF,TGTGCCAGCAGCTTGGAACAGCGGGGGGGCCGGAGCTCCTACAATGAGCAGTTCTTC
-,TRBJ1-2,-,TRBV11-2,CASSLVRSTAGGYTF,TGTGCCAGCAGCTTAGTACGCAGCACCGCCGGGGGCTACACCTTC
-,TRBJ2-7,-,TRBV7-9,CASSLVGQDSEQYF,TGTGCCAGCAGCTTAGTGGGCCAGGACAGCGAGCAGTACTTC
-,TRBJ1-2,-,TRBV21-1,CASSRGDHDGDGYTF,TGTGCCAGCAGCAGAGGGGACCACGACGGGGATGGCTACACCTTC
-,TRBJ1-5,TRBD1,TRBV24-1,CATSARQGSQPQHF,TGTGCCACCTCGGCCCGACAGGGCAGTCAGCCCCAGCATTTT
-,TRBJ1-2,TRBD1,TRBV5-1,CASSGTTGTDGYTF,TGCGCCAGCAGCGGGACAACAGGGACAGATGGCTACACCTTC
-,TRBJ2-3,-,TRBV5-4,CASSDAGTDTQYF,TGTGCCAGCAGCGACGCAGGCACAGATACGCAGTATTTT
-,TRBJ2-3,-,TRBV20-1,CSAWRLGAQYF,TGCAGTGCTTGGAGACTGGGGGCGCAGTATTTT
-,TRBJ1-1,-,TRBV6-6,CASSPSEGTEAFF,TGTGCCAGCAGTCCTTCCGAGGGCACTGAAGCTTTCTTT
-,TRBJ2-5,-,TRBV9,CASSVGSRVEETQYF,TGTGCCAGCAGCGTAGGGTCCCGGGTAGAAGAGACCCAGTACTTC
-,TRBJ1-2,-,TRBV29-1,CSVSAANYGYTF,TGCAGCGTCAGCGCCGCTAACTATGGCTACACCTTC
-,TRBJ2-7,-,TRBV6-2/TRBV6-3,CASSAYRVEQYF,TGTGCCAGCAGCGCATACAGAGTCGAGCAGTACTTC
once,TRBJ1-5,-,TRBV23-1,CASSQSPRDGSNQPQHF,TGCGCCAGCAGTCAATCCCCCAGGGACGGAAGCAATCAGCCCCAGCATTTT
few,TRBJ2-1,-,TRBV6-1,CASSELQIQQFF,TGTGCCAGCAGTGAACTTCAAATACAGCAGTTCTTC
once,TRBJ2-1,TRBD1,TRBV18,CASSQPGQGGDEQFF,TGTGCCAGCTCACAGCCGGGACAGGGGGGGGATGAGCAGTTCTTC
-,TRBJ1-3,-,TRBV28,CASRGAGNTIYF,TGTGCCAGCAGAGGGGCTGGAAACACCATATATTTT
-,TRBJ2-6,-,TRBV5-5,CASSLAVGSGANVLTF,TGTGCCAGCAGCTTGGCTGTCGGCTCTGGGGCCAACGTCCTGACTTTC
few,TRBJ1-1,-,TRBV7-3,CASSLEVLRGEEAFF,TGTGCCAGCAGCTTAGAGGTTCTTAGGGGGGAGGAAGCTTTCTTT
-,TRBJ1-3,-,TRBV5-4,CASSGAGTAGNTIYF,TGTGCCAGCAGCGGGGCCGGGACTGCTGGAAACACCATATATTTT
-,TRBJ1-5,TRBD1,TRBV24-1,CATSDQGASSQPQHF,TGTGCCACCAGTGATCAGGGGGCGAGTTCTCAGCCCCAGCATTTT
-,TRBJ1-6,TRBD1,TRBV19,CATTDRGNSPLHF,TGTGCCACTACGGACAGGGGTAATTCACCCCTCCACTTT
-,TRBJ1-1,-,TRBV3-1/TRBV3-2,CASSQGGVNTEAFF,TGTGCCAGCAGCCAAGGCGGGGTGAACACTGAAGCTTTCTTT
-,TRBJ2-2,-,TRBV5-6,CASSNTPGRSTGELFF,TGTGCCAGCAGCAATACACCGGGGAGGTCCACCGGGGAGCTGTTTTTT
-,TRBJ1-6,TRBD1,TRBV2,CASRPSGTDFSPLHF,TGTGCCAGCAGACCCTCTGGGACAGACTTTTCACCCCTCCACTTT
-,TRBJ1-5,TRBD1,TRBV18,CASSPTGDQPQHF,TGTGCCAGCTCACCAACAGGGGACCAGCCCCAGCATTTT
-,TRBJ1-5,-,TRBV12-3/TRBV12-4,CASSQQEDQPQHF,TGTGCCAGCAGTCAACAGGAGGATCAGCCCCAGCATTTT
-,TRBJ1-4,TRBD1,TRBV10-3,CAISAQQGGNEKLFF,TGTGCCATCAGTGCGCAACAGGGGGGAAATGAAAAACTGTTTTTT
few,TRBJ1-6,-,TRBV7-8,CASSLDGGRNSPLHF,TGTGCCAGCAGCTTAGATGGGGGCCGAAATTCACCCCTCCACTTT
once,TRBJ2-4,TRBD2,TRBV4-1,CASSHPGLLAGGSPAKNIQYF,TGCGCCAGCAGCCACCCGGGGCTACTAGCGGGGGGGTCCCCAGCCAAAAACATTCAGTACTTC
-,TRBJ2-5,-,TRBV5-8,CASSLGTPRETQYF,TGTGCCAGCAGCTTGGGTACCCCCAGGGAGACCCAGTACTTC
once,TRBJ1-2,-,TRBV18,CASSPPDRSNYGYTF,TGTGCCAGCTCACCACCGGATCGATCTAACTATGGCTACACCTTC
-,TRBJ1-3,-,TRBV2,CASSARGAPGNTIYF,TGTGCCAGCAGTGCAAGGGGGGCCCCAGGAAACACCATATATTTT
-,TRBJ1-2,-,TRBV24-1,CATSDSRTHGYTF,TGTGCCACCAGTGATTCCCGGACCCATGGCTACACCTTC
-,TRBJ1-1,TRBD1,TRBV5-1,CASSPGGTDTEAFF,TGCGCCAGCAGCCCGGGGGGGACAGACACTGAAGCTTTCTTT
-,TRBJ1-2,-,TRBV7-2,CASSLEGTLVGYTF,TGTGCCAGCAGCTTAGAGGGGACGCTGGTGGGCTACACCTTC
once,TRBJ2-7,-,TRBV25-1,CASSESGGNPYEQYF,TGTGCCAGCAGTGAATCCGGTGGCAACCCGTACGAGCAGTACTTC
-,TRBJ1-3,-,TRBV4-2,CASSQDLPSGNTIYF,TGTGCCAGCAGCCAAGATCTCCCCTCTGGAAACACCATATATTTT
-,TRBJ1-4,TRBD1,TRBV2,CASSETFPTGPLFF,TGTGCCAGCAGTGAAACTTTCCCGACAGGGCCGCTGTTTTTT
-,TRBJ1-5,-,TRBV7-9,CASGLAGTDNQPQHF,TGTGCCAGCGGCTTAGCCGGGACGGACAATCAGCCCCAGCATTTT